Reported below is one T cell receptor (beta chain). Its matching antigen is unknown. For TCR, cDNA came from 5'RACE template switching, which added a universal primer site and UMIs. TCRdb analysed the 5' RACE reads with MiXCR anew, one entry per CDR3 protein. The sample shows fewer than 650,000 distinct CDR3 sequences, roughly 22% of them seen only once. The CDR3 sequence is 13 residues long. V shed 2 bases and J shed 4 bases, with 8 bases lying between them. Germline V gene lookup returns CDR1 MNHEY and CDR2 SVGEGT. The data derive from a study of T cells after yellow fever vaccination. About the research overall: The SMART-Seq v4 Ultra Low Input method served to prepare the low-cell-number fractions. Study-wide results and limits: There was a possibility that FACS-sorted repertoires contained abundant clonotypes contaminating from the bulk population. Re-detected after boosting: most primary clones, about 96% of CD4 and over 80% of CD8.

The source material was PBMCs, sampled around 3 weeks after the first yellow fever vaccination. The clonotype comes from a man aged 18 to 30 who received the YFV17D yellow fever vaccine. The J gene is TRBJ1-2, the V gene TRBV6-2 or TRBV6-3, with D unclear. The CDR3 region has the DNA TGTGCCAGCAGTTACAGGGCAGTCTATGGCTACACCTTC. This encodes CASSYRAVYGYTF.